One sample yielded the 3 T cell receptor beta chains listed below, sequenced in a study of cytomegalovirus exposure and HLA in healthy donors. Repertoires were generated with immunoSEQ multiplex PCR, while TCRdb's copy carries only in-frame clones and drops some. The sample has 130,000 or so clones, more than 75% seen once. The sample taken for sequencing was PBMCs. The receptors originated from a woman in her twenties or thirties in good health and CMV-seronegative.

This chain joins TRBV19 and TRBJ1-1, with TRBD1 identical over 7 bases. The J segment lost 0 bases and the V segment lost 4 bases, leaving 2 bases of the junction unmatched. The CDR3 runs 14 residues. The V gene's germline CDR1 is LNHDA and CDR2 SQIVND (reference sequence). In nucleotides, the CDR3 is TGTGCCAGTAGTACGGGACAGATGAACACTGAAGCTTTCTTT. It yields the protein CASSTGQMNTEAFF.

The V and J genes are TRBV21-1 and TRBJ1-5. TRBV21-1 represents a pseudogene. There are 15 residues in the CDR3. The CDR3 loop is CASSKLGISNQPQHF. DNA for the CDR3: TGTGCCAGCAGCAAACTAGGAATTAGCAATCAGCCCCAGCATTTT.

CDR3 sequence reads: CAAKLAGPADTQYF. In DNA form, the CDR3 reads TGTGCCGCAAAACTAGCGGGGCCCGCAGATACGCAGTATTTT. The rearrangement joins TRBV6-1 to TRBJ2-3; 10 bases match TRBD2. This CDR3 comprises 14 residues. The V gene end was trimmed by 11 bases and the J gene end by 4 bases; junction bases not matched to a gene: 9. In germline, CDR1 is MNHNS, CDR2 SASEGT.